This T cell receptor beta chain appears in the sequencing data of a study of blood T cell repertoires in COVID-19. Some clones are missing from TCRdb's copy, which holds only in-frame ones; the method was immunoSEQ multiplex PCR. The sample includes under 250,000 clones, just over 85% of them seen just once. V lost 2 bases to trimming and J lost 5 bases, with 14 bases between them. This CDR3 is built from 15 residues. CDR1 and CDR2 (germline): SGHDT, YYEEEE. The chain joins TRBV5-6 to TRBJ1-5, with D possibly TRBD1 on 6 matching bases. The sequencing input was peripheral blood. The origin of this receptor is a man between 50 and 59 years old with COVID-19, enrolled during active disease. The CDR3 DNA reads as TGTGCCAGCAGCTTTGGGACACGGTGGGATCAGCCCCAGCATTTT. This encodes CASSFGTRWDQPQHF.